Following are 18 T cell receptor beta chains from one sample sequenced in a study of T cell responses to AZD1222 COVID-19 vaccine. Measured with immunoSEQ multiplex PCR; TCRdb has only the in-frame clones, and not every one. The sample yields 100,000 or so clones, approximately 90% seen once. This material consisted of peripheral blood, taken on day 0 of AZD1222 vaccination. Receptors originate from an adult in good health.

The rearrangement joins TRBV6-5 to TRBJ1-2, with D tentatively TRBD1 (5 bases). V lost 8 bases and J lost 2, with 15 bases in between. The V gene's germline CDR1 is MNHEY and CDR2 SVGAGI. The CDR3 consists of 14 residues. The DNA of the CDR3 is TGTGCCAGCTCCTTTCTGGGGCTGAACTATGGCTACACCTTC. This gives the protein CASSFLGLNYGYTF.

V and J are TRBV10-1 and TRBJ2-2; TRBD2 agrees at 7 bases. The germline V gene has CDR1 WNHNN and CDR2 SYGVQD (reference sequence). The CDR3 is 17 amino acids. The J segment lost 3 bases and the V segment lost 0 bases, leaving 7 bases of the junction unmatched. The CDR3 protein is CASSESGEGLHTGELFF. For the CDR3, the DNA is TGCGCCAGCAGTGAGTCGGGGGAGGGCTTGCACACCGGGGAGCTGTTTTTT.

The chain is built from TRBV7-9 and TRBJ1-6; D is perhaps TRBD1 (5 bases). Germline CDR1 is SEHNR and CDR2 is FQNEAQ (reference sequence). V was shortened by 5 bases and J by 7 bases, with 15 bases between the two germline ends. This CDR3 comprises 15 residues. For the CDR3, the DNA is TGTGCCAGCAGCCGGACCGGGACGGAGAATTCACCCCTCCACTTT. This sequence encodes CASSRTGTENSPLHF.

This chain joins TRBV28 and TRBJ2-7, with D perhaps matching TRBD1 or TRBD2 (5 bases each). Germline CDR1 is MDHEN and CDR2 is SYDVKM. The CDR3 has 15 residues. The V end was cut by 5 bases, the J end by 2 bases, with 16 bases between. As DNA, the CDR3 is TGTGCCAGCAGTACCCCGGGACCCAGCACCTACGAGCAGTACTTC. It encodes CASSTPGPSTYEQYF.

Here the CDR3 reads CASNTATREQYF. CDR3 in DNA: TGTGCCAGCAATACAGCAACTCGAGAGCAGTACTTC. This chain joins TRBV28 and TRBJ2-7; no firm D call. Germline V gives CDR1 MDHEN, CDR2 SYDVKM. Trimming pared 7 bases from V and 7 bases from J, leaving 14 bases between. The CDR3 length is 12 residues.

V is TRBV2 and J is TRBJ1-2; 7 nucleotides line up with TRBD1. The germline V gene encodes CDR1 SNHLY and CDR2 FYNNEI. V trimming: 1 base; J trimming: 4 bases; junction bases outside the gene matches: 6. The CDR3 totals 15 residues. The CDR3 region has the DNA TGTGCCAGCAGTGAAGTTGGAGGGACAGTCTATGGCTACACCTTC. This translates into CASSEVGGTVYGYTF.

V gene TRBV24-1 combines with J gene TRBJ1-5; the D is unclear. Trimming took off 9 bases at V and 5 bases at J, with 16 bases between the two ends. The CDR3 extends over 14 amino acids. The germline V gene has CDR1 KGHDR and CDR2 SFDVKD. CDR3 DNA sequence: TGTGCCACCTCACTCACCGGGAGCCATCAGCCCCAGCATTTT. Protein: CATSLTGSHQPQHF.

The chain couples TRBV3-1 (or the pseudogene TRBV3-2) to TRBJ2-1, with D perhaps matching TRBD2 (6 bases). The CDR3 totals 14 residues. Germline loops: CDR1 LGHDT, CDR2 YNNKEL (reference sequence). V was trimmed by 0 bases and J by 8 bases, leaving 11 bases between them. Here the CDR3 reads CASSQDRLVHEQFF. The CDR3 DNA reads TGTGCCAGCAGCCAAGATCGACTAGTCCATGAGCAGTTCTTC.

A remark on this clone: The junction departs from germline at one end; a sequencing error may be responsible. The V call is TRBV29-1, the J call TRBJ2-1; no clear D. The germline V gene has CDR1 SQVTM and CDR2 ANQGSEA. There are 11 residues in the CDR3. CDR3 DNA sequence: TGCAGCTTTGAACCCCCTAGGGAGCAGTTCTTC. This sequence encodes CSFEPPREQFF.

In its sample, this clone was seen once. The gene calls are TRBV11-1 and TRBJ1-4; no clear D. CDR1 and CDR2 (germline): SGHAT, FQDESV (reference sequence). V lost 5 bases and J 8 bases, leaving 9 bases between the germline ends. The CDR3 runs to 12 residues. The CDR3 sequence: CASSLPEEKLFF. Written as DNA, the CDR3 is TGTGCCAGCAGCCTCCCCGAAGAAAAACTGTTTTTT.

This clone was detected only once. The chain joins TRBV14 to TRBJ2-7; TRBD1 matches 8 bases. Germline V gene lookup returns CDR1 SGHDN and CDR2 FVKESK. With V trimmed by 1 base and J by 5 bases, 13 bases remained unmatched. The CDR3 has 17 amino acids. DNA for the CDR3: TGTGCCAGCAGCCAAGTTGCAAGTGACAGGGGAATCGACGAGCAGTACTTC. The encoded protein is CASSQVASDRGIDEQYF.

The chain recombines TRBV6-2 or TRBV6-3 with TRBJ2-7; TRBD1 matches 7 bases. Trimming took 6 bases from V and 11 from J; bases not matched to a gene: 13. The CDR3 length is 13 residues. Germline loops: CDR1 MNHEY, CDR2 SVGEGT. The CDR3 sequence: CASSQRQGPLEYF. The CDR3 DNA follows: TGTGCCAGCAGCCAAAGACAGGGCCCCTTGGAGTACTTC.

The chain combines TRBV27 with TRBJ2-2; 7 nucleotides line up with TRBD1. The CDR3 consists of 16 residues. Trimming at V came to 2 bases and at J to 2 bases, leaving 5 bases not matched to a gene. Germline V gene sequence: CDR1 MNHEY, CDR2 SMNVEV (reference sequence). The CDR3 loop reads CASSLIGTANTGELFF. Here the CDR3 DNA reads TGTGCCAGCAGTTTAATCGGGACAGCCAACACCGGGGAGCTGTTTTTT.

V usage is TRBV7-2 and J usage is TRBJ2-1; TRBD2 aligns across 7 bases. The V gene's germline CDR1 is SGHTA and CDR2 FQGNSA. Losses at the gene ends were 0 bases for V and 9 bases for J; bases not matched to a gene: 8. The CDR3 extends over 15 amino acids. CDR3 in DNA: TGTGCCAGCAGCTTAGCGTCGGGAGGCTGGGGTGAGCAGTTCTTC. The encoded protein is CASSLASGGWGEQFF.

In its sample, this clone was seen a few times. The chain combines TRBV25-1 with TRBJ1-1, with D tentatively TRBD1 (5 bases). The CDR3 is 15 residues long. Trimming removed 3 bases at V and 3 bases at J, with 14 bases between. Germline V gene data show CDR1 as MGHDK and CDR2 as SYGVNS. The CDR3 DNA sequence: TGTGCCAGCAGTGATCCTCGGCAGGGATACACTGAAGCTTTCTTT. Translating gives CASSDPRQGYTEAFF.

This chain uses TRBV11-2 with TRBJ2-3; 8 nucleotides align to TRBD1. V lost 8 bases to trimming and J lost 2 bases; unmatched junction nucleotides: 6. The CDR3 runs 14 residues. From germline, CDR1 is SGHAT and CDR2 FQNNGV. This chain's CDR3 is CASHRDRTTDTQYF. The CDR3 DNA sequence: TGTGCCAGCCACCGGGACAGGACCACAGATACGCAGTATTTT.

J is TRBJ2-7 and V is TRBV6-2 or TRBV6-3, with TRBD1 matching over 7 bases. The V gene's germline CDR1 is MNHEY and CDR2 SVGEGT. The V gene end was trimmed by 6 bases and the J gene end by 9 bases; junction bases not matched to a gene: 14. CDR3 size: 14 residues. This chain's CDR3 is CASSPGEGGDTQYF. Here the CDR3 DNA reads TGTGCCAGCAGCCCAGGCGAAGGGGGCGATACGCAGTACTTC.

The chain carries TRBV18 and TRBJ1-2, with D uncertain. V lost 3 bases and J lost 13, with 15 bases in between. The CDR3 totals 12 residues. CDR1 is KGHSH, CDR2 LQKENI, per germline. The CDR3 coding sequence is TGTGCCAGCTCACCTGATAAGTATATGGGCACCTTC. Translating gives CASSPDKYMGTF. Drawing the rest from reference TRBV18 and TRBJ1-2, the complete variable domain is NAGVMQNPRHLVRRRGQEARLRCSPMKGHSHVYWYRQLPEEGLKFMVYLQKENIIDESGMPKERFSAEFPKEGPSILRIQQVVRGDSAAYFCASSPDKYMGTFGSGTRLTVV.